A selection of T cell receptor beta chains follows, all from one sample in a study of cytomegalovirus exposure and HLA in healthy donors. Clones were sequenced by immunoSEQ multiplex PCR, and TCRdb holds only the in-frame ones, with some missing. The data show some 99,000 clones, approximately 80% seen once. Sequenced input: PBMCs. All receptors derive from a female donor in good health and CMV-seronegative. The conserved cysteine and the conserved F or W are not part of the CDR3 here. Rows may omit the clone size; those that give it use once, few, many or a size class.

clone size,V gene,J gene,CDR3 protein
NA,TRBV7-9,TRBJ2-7,ASSLAGAVYEQY
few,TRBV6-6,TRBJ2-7,ASSYGTGAYEQY
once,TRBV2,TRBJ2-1,ASNSAGGFDEQF
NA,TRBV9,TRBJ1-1,ASSPRTAMNTEAF
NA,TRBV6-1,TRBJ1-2,ASSEGQGNYGYT
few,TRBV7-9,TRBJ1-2,SSSSEYLTGFYGYT
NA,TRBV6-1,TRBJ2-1,ASSANYYNEQF
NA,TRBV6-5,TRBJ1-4,ASSSQTGSNEKLF
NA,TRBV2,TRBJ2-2,ASKGSGGANTGELF
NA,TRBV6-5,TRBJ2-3,ASPFGGGYSDTQY
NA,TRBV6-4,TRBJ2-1,ASSDSSRGVRIDEQF
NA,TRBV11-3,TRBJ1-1,ASSFRVVTEAF
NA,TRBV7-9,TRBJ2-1,SSSLVTGDYNEQF
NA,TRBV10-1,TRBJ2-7,ASSETGQGRDEQY
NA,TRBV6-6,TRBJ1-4,ASHAGKLF
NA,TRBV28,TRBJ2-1,ASSRRDRGWNEQF
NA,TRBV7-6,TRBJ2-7,ASSSKAGSDYEQH
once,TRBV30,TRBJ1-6,AWSVPVSPLH